The rows below give T cell receptor beta chains drawn from one sample of a study of blood T cell repertoires in COVID-19. Method: immunoSEQ multiplex PCR; TCRdb's copy keeps in-frame clones and lacks some. The sample has 150,000 to 180,000 clones; 76% are singletons. Sequenced material: peripheral blood. These receptors were obtained from a woman of 80 years or more with acute or convalescent COVID-19. Both conserved end residues are part of each CDR3. The order of the fields is CDR3 DNA, CDR3 protein, D gene, V gene, clone size, J gene. D genes are given only for firm matches. Clone size is given for some rows only: seen once, a few or many times, or a class if the clone is expanded.

TGTGCCACCCGGGATGTCAGTGGAACAGCGACCCAGTACTTC CATRDVSGTATQYF - TRBV10-3 - TRBJ2-5
TGTGCCAGACAGGGACACACTGAAGCTTTCTTT CARQGHTEAFF TRBD1 TRBV30 - TRBJ1-1
TGTGCCAGCAGCTACGGGACTAGCGGGAACAATGAGCAGTTCTTC CASSYGTSGNNEQFF TRBD2 TRBV7-3 - TRBJ2-1
TGTGCCAGCCGACTAGCGGGAGATCAAGAGACCCAGTACTTC CASRLAGDQETQYF TRBD2 TRBV3-1/TRBV3-2 - TRBJ2-5
TGTGCCTGGAGTGTATCGGGGGGCGTCTACAATGAGCAGTTCTTC CAWSVSGGVYNEQFF - TRBV30 - TRBJ2-1
TGTGCCAGCAGCTTCTCGTGGGCCACAGATACGCAGTATTTT CASSFSWATDTQYF - TRBV7-2 once TRBJ2-3
TGTGCCAGCAACCCGGCTAGCCCAGAGACCCAGTACTTC CASNPASPETQYF - TRBV6-2/TRBV6-3 - TRBJ2-5
TGTGCCAGCAGCCATTCAACTAGCGGCACCGGGGAGCTGTTTTTT CASSHSTSGTGELFF TRBD2 TRBV27 - TRBJ2-2
TGCAGTGCTAGTCAGCTAGCGGGAAGCACAGATACGCAGTATTTT CSASQLAGSTDTQYF TRBD2 TRBV20-1 - TRBJ2-3
TGTGCCAGCAGCGAAGGGACAGGGTTCAAGCAGTACTTC CASSEGTGFKQYF TRBD1 TRBV7-9 once TRBJ2-7
TGTGCCAGCAGCTTAGCTTCGGACTTTAATGGCTACACCTTC CASSLASDFNGYTF - TRBV11-2 - TRBJ1-2
TGCAGCGTCGGATCGGGACAGGTTAACACTGAAGCTTTCTTT CSVGSGQVNTEAFF TRBD1 TRBV29-1 - TRBJ1-1
TGTGCCAGCAGCTGGGACAGGGATTATCGCGAGCAGTACTTC CASSWDRDYREQYF TRBD1 TRBV11-2 - TRBJ2-7
TGTGCCAGCAGCGTGGCAGAGAACACCGGGGAGCTGTTTTTT CASSVAENTGELFF - TRBV9 once TRBJ2-2
TGTGCCAGCAGTTTATCGCTAGCGCCCCTCCCCTACGAGCAGTACTTC CASSLSLAPLPYEQYF - TRBV27 once TRBJ2-7
TGTGCCAGCAGCCAAGAAGGTGAAGGAGAACGTACCGGGGAGCTGTTTTTT CASSQEGEGERTGELFF - TRBV4-2 many TRBJ2-2
TGTGCCAGTATAGAAGCTGGCAGGCTACACTATGGCTACACCTTC CASIEAGRLHYGYTF - TRBV19 - TRBJ1-2
TGTGCCAGTAGTAGCGGGAGGGCCAACGACTACGAGCAGTACTTC CASSSGRANDYEQYF TRBD2 TRBV19 - TRBJ2-7
TGTGCCAGCAGCTTGTTGACAGGGAATTACAATGAGCAGTTCTTC CASSLLTGNYNEQFF TRBD1 TRBV5-6 - TRBJ2-1
TGTGCCAGCAGCTTAGGAGCGGGGGGGCCGAGCACCGGGGAGCTGTTTTTT CASSLGAGGPSTGELFF TRBD2 TRBV11-3 - TRBJ2-2
TGTGCCATCAGAGACACCATGAACACTGAAGCTTTCTTT CAIRDTMNTEAFF - TRBV10-3 - TRBJ1-1
TGTGCCTGGGGGACAGAGAACACTGAAGCTTTCTTT CAWGTENTEAFF TRBD1 TRBV30 - TRBJ1-1
TGCAGCGCGGACAGGGGACGTGAAGCTTTCTTT CSADRGREAFF TRBD1 TRBV29-1 - TRBJ1-1
TGCGCCAGCAGCTTTAGCGAGAGCAATGAGCAGTTCTTC CASSFSESNEQFF - TRBV5-1 many TRBJ2-1
TGCGCCAGCAGCCAAGATCAACTGGCAGGGAAGAACTATGGCTACACCTTC CASSQDQLAGKNYGYTF - TRBV4-3 few TRBJ1-2
TGCAGCGCCGGAGGAACCGGCGCCGCCGAAGCTTTCTTT CSAGGTGAAEAFF - TRBV29-1 - TRBJ1-1
TGTGCCAGCAGCTTAGTTGGGGGGTCTTTCACCGGGGAGCTGTTTTTT CASSLVGGSFTGELFF - TRBV7-2 - TRBJ2-2
TGTGCCAGCAGTGACGTTACTAGCCAAAAGCAGTTCTTC CASSDVTSQKQFF - TRBV6-4 - TRBJ2-1
TGTGCCTGGCGTAGCCAGGGCACAGGTACGCAGTATTTT CAWRSQGTGTQYF - TRBV30 many TRBJ2-3
TGTGCCTGGAGTGTTGGTGGAGGGTCTAACTATGGCTACACCTTC CAWSVGGGSNYGYTF - TRBV30 - TRBJ1-2
TGTGCCAGCAGTAGCCAGGGGACAGGGGTTGAAAAACTGTTTTTT CASSSQGTGVEKLFF TRBD1 TRBV7-9 - TRBJ1-4
TGTGCCAGCAGAAATAGCGGGCCCGGGGAGCTGTTTTTT CASRNSGPGELFF TRBD2 TRBV6-6 once TRBJ2-2
TGCGCCAGCAAACTGGATTACCAGGATCAGCCCCAGCATTTT CASKLDYQDQPQHF - TRBV5-1 - TRBJ1-5
TGTGCCAGCAGTCGACTGACTAGCGGAAAGAACACCGGGGAGCTGTTTTTT CASSRLTSGKNTGELFF TRBD2 TRBV28 few TRBJ2-2
TGTGCCAGCAGCCCCGGGGGGACAACTGCCTACGAGCAGTACTTC CASSPGGTTAYEQYF - TRBV9 - TRBJ2-7
TGTGCCAGCAGTCCCCGCGGGACAGGGTCCCTTGAAAATCAGCCCCAGCATTTT CASSPRGTGSLENQPQHF TRBD1 TRBV6-2/TRBV6-3 - TRBJ1-5